This T cell receptor (beta chain) comes out of a study of regulatory T cells in long-lasting Graves disease. Only a few counts were recorded for this clonotype. Indicated time point: newly diagnosed GD, antithyroid drugs for less than 3 months. Scientists built the TCR library using RNA that was extracted from PBMCs. EDTA tubes held approximately 8.8 milliliters of peripheral blood from each patient. With iRepertoire HTBI primers and Arm-PCR of CDR3 regions, TCR beta libraries were built. TCRdb independently ran MiXCR on the multiplex PCR reads; one entry per CDR3 protein. The table records around 470,000 distinct CDR3 sequences, 13% to 15% of them present only once. Germline V gives CDR1 SQVTM, CDR2 ANQGSEA. The CDR3 contains 13 residues. Between the trimmed V and J ends, which lost 4 bases and 1 base, there was a span of 11 bases. These data also formed part of another study, on T cells in Graves' hyperthyroidism and ophthalmopathy. As that report states: A first-round RT-PCR of the TCR CDR3 used the HTBI primer set. Within blood appeared most thyroid clonotypes that had expanded above 0.001.

The clonotype originates from a woman aged 50 to 65 with Graves disease. The specimen was peripheral blood mononuclear cells (PBMCs), collected at new diagnosis, from a patient treated with antithyroid drugs. V gene TRBV29-1 combines with J gene TRBJ2-7; D remains unclear. The CDR3 DNA is TGCAGCGTTGGTTCCCATGGTTCCTACGAGCAGTACTTC. Translated: CSVGSHGSYEQYF.